This T cell receptor beta chain is drawn from a study of T cells in Graves' hyperthyroidism and ophthalmopathy. Patients aged 18 to 65 had newly diagnosed hyperthyroidism lasting under 2 months. Investigators excluded patients with uncontrolled infection, other autoimmune disease, pregnancy or lactation. Study-wide points: Blood also held most thyroid clonotypes expanded beyond 0.001.

RNA transcripts provided the source from which TCR beta CDR3 regions were amplified. Initially, a first-round RT-PCR of the TCR CDR3 employed the HTBI primer set. MiXCR was run by TCRdb on the multiplex PCR reads, yielding one entry per CDR3 protein. This repertoire shows hundreds of thousands of distinct CDR3 sequences, 30% to 40% found once; its top ten account for more than 25%. This clonotype came up a few times. Its antigen is not known. The length of the CDR3 is 13 residues. The V gene's germline CDR1 is MNHEY and CDR2 SVGEGT. Trimming at V came to 6 bases and at J to 3 bases, leaving 4 bases not matched to a gene.

The specimen sequenced was blood. The rearrangement uses TRBV6-2 or TRBV6-3 and TRBJ1-2; the match to TRBD1 covers 7 bases. This sequence was found in a woman aged 40 to 55 with Graves' hyperthyroidism. The CDR3 is CASRDQGDYGYTF. The CDR3 DNA follows: TGTGCCAGCAGAGACCAGGGGGACTATGGCTACACCTTC.